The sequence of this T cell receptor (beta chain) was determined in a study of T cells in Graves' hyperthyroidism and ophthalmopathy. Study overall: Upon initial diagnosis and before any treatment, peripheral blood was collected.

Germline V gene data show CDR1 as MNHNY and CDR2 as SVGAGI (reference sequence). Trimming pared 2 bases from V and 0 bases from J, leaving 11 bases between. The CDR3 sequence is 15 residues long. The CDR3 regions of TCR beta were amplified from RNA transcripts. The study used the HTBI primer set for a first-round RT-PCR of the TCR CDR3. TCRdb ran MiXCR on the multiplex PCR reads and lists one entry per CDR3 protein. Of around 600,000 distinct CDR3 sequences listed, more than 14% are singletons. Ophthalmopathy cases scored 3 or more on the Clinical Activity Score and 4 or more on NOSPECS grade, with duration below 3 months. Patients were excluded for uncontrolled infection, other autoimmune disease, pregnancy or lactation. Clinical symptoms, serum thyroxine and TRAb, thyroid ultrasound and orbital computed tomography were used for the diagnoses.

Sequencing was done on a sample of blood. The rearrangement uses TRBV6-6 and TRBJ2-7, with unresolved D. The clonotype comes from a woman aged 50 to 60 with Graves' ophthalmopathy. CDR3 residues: CASSYTLLSSYEQYF. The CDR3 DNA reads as TGTGCCAGCAGTTACACACTCCTAAGCTCCTACGAGCAGTACTTC.